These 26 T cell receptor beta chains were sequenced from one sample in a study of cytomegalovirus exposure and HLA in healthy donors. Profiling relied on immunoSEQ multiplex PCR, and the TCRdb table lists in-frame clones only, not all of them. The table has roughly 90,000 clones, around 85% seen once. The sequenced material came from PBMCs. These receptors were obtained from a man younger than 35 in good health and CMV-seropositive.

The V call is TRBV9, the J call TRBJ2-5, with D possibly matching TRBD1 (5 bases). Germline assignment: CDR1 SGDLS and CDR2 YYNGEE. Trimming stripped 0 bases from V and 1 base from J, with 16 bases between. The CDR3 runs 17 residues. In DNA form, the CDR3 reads TGTGCCAGCAGCGTAGGCTTGGACACTCTGATCCAAGAGACCCAGTACTTC. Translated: CASSVGLDTLIQETQYF.

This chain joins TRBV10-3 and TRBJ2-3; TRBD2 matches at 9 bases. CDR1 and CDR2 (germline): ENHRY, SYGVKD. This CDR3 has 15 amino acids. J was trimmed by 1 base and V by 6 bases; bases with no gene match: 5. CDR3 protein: CAIRARTSGTDTQYF. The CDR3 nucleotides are TGTGCCATCAGGGCCCGGACTAGCGGCACAGATACGCAGTATTTT.

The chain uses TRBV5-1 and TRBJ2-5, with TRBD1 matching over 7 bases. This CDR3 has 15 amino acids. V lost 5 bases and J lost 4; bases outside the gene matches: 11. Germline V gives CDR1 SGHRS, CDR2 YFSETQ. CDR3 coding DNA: TGCGCCAGCAGATCGGCAAGCAGGGGGAGAGAGACCCAGTACTTC. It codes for CASRSASRGRETQYF.

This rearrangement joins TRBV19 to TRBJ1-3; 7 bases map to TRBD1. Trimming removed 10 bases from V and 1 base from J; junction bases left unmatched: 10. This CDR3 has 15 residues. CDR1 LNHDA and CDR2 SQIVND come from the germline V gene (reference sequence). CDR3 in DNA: TGTGCCACCGCTAGCCACAGGGGATCTGGAAACACCATATATTTT. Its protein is CATASHRGSGNTIYF.

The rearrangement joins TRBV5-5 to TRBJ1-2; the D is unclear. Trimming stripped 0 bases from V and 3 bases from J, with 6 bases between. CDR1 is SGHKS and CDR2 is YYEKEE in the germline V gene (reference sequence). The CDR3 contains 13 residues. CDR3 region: CASSLAEDYGYTF. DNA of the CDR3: TGTGCCAGCAGCTTGGCGGAGGACTATGGCTACACCTTC.

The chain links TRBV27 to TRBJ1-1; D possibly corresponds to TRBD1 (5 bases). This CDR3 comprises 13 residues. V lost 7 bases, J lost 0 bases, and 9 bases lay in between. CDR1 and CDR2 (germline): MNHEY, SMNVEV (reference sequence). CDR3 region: CASNGGMNTEAFF. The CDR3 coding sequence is TGTGCCAGCAATGGGGGGATGAACACTGAAGCTTTCTTT.

The CDR3 loop reads CASSAEPGKHEKLFF. The CDR3 region has the DNA TGTGCCAGCAGTGCAGAGCCAGGGAAGCATGAAAAACTGTTTTTT. The chain employs TRBV2 and TRBJ1-4; tentative D call: TRBD1 (5 bases). Trimming took 4 bases from V and 6 from J, leaving 15 bases between them. This CDR3 contains 15 residues. Per germline, CDR1 SNHLY and CDR2 FYNNEI.

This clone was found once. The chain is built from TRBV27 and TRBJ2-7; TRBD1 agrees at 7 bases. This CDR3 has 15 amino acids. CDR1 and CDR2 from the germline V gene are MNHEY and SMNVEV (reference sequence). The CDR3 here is CAENTLRDSSYEQYF. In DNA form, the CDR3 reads TGTGCTGAAAATACCCTTCGGGACAGCTCCTACGAGCAGTACTTC.

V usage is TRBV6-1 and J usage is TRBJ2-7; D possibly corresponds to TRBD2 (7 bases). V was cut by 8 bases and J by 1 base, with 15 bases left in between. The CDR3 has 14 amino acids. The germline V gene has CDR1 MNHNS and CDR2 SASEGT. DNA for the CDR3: TGTGCCAGCGGACGGACAGCGGGATCCTACGAGCAGTACTTC. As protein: CASGRTAGSYEQYF.

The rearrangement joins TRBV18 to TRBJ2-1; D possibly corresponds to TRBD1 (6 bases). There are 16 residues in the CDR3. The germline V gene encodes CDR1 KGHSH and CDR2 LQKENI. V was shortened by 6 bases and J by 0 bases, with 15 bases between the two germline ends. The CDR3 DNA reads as TGTGCCAGCTCCCGACCGGGACAAAGCTCCTACAATGAGCAGTTCTTC. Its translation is CASSRPGQSSYNEQFF.

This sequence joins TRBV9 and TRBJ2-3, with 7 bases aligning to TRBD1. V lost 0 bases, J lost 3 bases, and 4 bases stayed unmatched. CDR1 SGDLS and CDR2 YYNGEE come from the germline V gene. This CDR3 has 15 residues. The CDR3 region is CASSVEGASTDTQYF. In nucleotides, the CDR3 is TGTGCCAGCAGCGTAGAGGGGGCGAGTACAGATACGCAGTATTTT. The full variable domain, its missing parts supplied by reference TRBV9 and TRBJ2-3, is DSGVTQTPKHLITATGQRVTLRCSPRSGDLSVYWYQQSLDQGLQFLIQYYNGEERAKGNILERFSAQQFPDLHSELNLSSLELGDSALYFCASSVEGASTDTQYFGPGTRLTVL.

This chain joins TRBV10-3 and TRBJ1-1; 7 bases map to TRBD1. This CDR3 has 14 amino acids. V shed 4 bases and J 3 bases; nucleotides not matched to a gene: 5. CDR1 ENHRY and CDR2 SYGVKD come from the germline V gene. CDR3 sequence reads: CAISGSQGDTEAFF. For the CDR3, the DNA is TGTGCCATCAGTGGGTCCCAGGGGGACACTGAAGCTTTCTTT.

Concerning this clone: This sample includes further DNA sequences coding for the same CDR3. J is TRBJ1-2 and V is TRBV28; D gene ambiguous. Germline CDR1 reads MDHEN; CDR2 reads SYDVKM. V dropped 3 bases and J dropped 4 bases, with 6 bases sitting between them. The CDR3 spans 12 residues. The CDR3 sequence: CASSLTGYGYTF. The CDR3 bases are TGTGCCAGCAGTTTGACTGGCTATGGCTACACCTTC.

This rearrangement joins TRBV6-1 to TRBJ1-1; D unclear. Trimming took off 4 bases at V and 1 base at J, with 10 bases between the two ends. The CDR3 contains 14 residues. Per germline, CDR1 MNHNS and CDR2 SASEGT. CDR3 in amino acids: CASSVQTENTEAFF. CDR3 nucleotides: TGTGCCAGCAGTGTACAGACGGAGAACACTGAAGCTTTCTTT.

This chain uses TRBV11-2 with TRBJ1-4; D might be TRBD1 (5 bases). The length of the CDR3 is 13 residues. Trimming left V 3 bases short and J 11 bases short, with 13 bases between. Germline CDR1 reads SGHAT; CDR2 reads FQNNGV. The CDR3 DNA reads TGTGCCAGCAGCTTCTCCCGGGAGGGGAAACTGTTTTTT. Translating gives CASSFSREGKLFF.

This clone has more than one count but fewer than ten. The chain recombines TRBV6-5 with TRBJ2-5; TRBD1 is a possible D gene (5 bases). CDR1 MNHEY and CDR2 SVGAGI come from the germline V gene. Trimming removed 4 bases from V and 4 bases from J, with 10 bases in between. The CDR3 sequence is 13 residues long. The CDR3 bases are TGTGCCAGCAGTTTCAGGGTCACAGAGACCCAGTACTTC. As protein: CASSFRVTETQYF.

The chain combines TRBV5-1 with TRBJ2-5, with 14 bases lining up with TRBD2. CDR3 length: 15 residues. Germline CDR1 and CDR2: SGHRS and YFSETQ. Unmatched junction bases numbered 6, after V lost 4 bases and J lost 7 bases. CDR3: CASSPGLAGDATQYF. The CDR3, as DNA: TGCGCCAGCAGCCCGGGACTAGCGGGAGACGCGACCCAGTACTTC.

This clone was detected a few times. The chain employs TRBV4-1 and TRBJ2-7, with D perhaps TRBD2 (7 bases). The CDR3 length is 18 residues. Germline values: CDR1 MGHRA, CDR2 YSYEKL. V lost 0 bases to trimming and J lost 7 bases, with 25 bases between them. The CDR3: CASSQDRATSRGLGEQYV. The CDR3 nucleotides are TGCGCCAGCAGCCAAGATCGGGCGACTAGCAGGGGCTTGGGAGAGCAGTACGTC.

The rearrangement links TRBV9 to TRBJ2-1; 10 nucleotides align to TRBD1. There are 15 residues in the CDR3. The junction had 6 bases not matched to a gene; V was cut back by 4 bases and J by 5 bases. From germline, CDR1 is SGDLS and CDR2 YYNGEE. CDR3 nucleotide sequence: TGTGCCAGCAGCTCCGGACAGGGGGGAAACAATGAGCAGTTCTTC. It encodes CASSSGQGGNNEQFF.

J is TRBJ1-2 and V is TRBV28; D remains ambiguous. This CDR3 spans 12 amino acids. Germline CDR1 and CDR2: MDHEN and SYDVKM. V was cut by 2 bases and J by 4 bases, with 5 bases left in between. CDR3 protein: CASSLGPYGYTF. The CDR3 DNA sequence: TGTGCCAGCAGTTTAGGGCCCTATGGCTACACCTTC.

CDR3 nucleotide sequence: TGTGCCAGCAGTGAAATGGCTAGCTACGAGCAGTACGTC. Protein sequence: CASSEMASYEQYV. The gene calls are TRBV6-1 and TRBJ2-7; the D is unclear. Germline CDR1 MNHNS, CDR2 SASEGT. The CDR3 spans 13 residues. Trimming pared 2 bases from V and 3 bases from J, leaving 8 bases between.

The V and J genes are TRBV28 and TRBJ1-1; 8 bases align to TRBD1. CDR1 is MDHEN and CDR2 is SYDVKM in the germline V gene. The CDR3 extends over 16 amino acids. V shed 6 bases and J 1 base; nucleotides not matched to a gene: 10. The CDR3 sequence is CASSSPRTGWNTEAFF. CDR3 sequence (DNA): TGTGCCAGCAGCTCCCCCCGGACAGGGTGGAACACTGAAGCTTTCTTT.

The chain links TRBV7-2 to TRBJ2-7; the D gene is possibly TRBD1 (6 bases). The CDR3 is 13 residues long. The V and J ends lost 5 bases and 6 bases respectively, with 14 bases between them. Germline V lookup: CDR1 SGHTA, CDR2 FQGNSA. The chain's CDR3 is CASSLGTISEQYV. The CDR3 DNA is TGTGCCAGCAGCCTTGGGACAATCTCCGAGCAGTACGTC.

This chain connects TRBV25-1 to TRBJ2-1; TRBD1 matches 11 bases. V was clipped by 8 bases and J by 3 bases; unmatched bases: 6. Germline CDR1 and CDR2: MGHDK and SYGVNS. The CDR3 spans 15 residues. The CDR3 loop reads CASGRDRGFYNEQFF. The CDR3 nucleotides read TGTGCCAGCGGACGGGACAGGGGGTTCTACAATGAGCAGTTCTTC.

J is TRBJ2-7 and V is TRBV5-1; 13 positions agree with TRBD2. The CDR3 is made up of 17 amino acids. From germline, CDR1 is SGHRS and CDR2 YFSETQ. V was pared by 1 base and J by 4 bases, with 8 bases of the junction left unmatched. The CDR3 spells CASSLYYRTSGRYEQYV. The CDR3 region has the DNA TGCGCCAGCAGCTTGTATTACCGGACTAGCGGGAGATACGAGCAGTACGTC.

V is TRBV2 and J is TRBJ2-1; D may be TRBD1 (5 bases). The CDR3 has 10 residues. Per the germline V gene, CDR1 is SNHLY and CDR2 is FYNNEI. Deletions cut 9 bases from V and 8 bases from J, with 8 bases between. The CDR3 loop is CASRGDEQFF. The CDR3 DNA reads TGTGCCAGTAGGGGCGATGAGCAGTTCTTC.